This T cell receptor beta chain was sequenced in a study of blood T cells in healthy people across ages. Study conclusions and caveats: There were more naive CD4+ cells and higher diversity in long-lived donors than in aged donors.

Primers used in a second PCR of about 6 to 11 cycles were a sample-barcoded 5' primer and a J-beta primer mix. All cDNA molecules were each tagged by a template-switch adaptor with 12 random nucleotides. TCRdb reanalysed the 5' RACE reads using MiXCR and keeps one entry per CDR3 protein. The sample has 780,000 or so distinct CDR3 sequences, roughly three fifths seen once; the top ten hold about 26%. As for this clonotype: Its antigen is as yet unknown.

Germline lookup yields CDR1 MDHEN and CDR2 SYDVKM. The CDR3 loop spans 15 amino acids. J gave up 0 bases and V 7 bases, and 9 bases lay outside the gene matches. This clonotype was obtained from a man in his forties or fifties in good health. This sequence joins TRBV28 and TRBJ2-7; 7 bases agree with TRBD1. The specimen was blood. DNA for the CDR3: TGTGCCAGCATCCCCCGACAGGGAGTCTCCTACGAGCAGTACTTC. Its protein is CASIPRQGVSYEQYF.